This record concerns one TCR beta chain sequence. Its antigen is not known. A single record per CDR3 protein comes from TCRdb applying MiXCR to the 5' RACE reads. The profile shows under 200,000 distinct CDR3 sequences, roughly 13% of them singletons. The V end lost 2 bases, the J end lost 3 bases, and 18 bases lay between the germline ends. The CDR3 length is 16 residues. The germline V gene has CDR1 SGHKS and CDR2 YYEKEE (reference sequence). The data originate from a study of CD8 T cells in ankylosing spondylitis. Findings and limits, study-wide: Peripheral blood held disease-linked clones only at relatively low frequency, and these were CD8+. Characteristic, it appeared, of ankylosing spondylitis blood was a TCR beta motif of roughly eight highly homologous variants. Disease-linked clones reportedly showed significant enrichment in matched ankylosing spondylitis synovial fluid.

This clonotype originated in a female donor with ankylosing spondylitis or in good health (not recorded which). The sequencing sample was made of blood, either unsorted or a sorted T cell fraction (not recorded which). The rearrangement uses TRBV5-5 and TRBJ2-7; D gene uncertain. The CDR3 region has the DNA TGTGCCAGCAGCTTATCCGACGGTTCCTCGTTCTACGAGCAGTACTTC. Translating it yields CASSLSDGSSFYEQYF. The whole variable domain, filled in from reference TRBV5-5 and TRBJ2-7, reads DAGVTQSPTHLIKTRGQQVTLRCSPISGHKSVSWYQQVLGQGPQFIFQYYEKEERGRGNFPDRFSARQFPNYSSELNVNALLLGDSALYLCASSLSDGSSFYEQYFGPGTRLTVT.